This TCR beta chain was captured in a study of T cells in Graves' hyperthyroidism and ophthalmopathy. The study's findings and limits: Most thyroid clonotypes expanded above 0.001 were also detected in blood. A model using 13 V-J features told ophthalmopathy apart from stable hyperthyroidism.

In its sample, this clonotype was seen many times. Its antigen is not identified. RNA transcripts gave rise to amplified TCR beta CDR3 regions. RT-PCR in the first round (using the HTBI primer set) targeted the TCR CDR3. One entry per CDR3 protein, called by TCRdb with MiXCR from the multiplex PCR reads. This sample has roughly 250,000 distinct CDR3 sequences; about 15% occur once, and the top ten carry 13%. Trimming removed 2 bases at V and 5 bases at J, with 10 bases between. CDR3 length: 13 amino acids. Germline assignment: CDR1 SGDLS and CDR2 YYNGEE. The study enrolled patients aged 18 to 65 with newly diagnosed hyperthyroidism of under 2 months' duration. Clinical symptoms, serum thyroxine, TRAb, thyroid ultrasound and orbital computed tomography informed diagnoses.

What was sequenced was blood. The rearrangement uses TRBV9 and TRBJ2-5, with unresolved D. The TCR was taken from a woman aged 35 to 49 with Graves' hyperthyroidism that later progressed to Graves' ophthalmopathy. CDR3 residues: CASSVGNLETQYF. CDR3 bases: TGTGCCAGCAGCGTTGGGAACCTTGAGACCCAGTACTTC. Full variable domain (remainder filled in from reference TRBV9 and TRBJ2-5): DSGVTQTPKHLITATGQRVTLRCSPRSGDLSVYWYQQSLDQGLQFLIQYYNGEERAKGNILERFSAQQFPDLHSELNLSSLELGDSALYFCASSVGNLETQYFGPGTRLLVL.